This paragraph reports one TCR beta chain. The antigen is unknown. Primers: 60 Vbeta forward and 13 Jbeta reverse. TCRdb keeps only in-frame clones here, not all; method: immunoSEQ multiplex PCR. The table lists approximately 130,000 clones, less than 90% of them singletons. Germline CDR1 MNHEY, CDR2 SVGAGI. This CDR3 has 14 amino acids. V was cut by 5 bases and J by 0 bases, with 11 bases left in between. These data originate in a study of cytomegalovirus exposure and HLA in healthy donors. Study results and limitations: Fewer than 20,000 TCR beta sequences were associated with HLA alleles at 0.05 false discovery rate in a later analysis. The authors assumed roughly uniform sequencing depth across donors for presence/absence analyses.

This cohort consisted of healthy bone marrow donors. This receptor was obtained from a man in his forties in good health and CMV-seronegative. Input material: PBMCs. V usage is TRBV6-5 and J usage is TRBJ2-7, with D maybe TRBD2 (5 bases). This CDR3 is CASSPSGLSYEQYF. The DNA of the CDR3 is TGTGCCAGCAGTCCCTCCGGACTCTCCTACGAGCAGTACTTC.